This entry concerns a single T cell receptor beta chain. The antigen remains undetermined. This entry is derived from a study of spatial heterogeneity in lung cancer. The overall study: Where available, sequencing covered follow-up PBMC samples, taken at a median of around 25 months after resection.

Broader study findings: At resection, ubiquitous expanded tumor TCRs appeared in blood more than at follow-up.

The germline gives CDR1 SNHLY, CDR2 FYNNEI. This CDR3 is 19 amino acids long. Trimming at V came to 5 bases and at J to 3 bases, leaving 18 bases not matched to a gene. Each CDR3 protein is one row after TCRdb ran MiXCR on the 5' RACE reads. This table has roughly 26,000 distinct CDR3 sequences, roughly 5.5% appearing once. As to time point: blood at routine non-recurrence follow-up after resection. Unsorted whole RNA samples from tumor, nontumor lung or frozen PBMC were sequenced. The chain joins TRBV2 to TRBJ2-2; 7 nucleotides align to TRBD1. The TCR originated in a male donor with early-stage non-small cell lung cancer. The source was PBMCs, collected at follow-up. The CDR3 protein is CASSSPPTGKGSDTGELFF. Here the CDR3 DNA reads TGTGCCAGCAGTTCCCCGCCGACAGGGAAAGGCTCGGACACCGGGGAGCTGTTTTTT.